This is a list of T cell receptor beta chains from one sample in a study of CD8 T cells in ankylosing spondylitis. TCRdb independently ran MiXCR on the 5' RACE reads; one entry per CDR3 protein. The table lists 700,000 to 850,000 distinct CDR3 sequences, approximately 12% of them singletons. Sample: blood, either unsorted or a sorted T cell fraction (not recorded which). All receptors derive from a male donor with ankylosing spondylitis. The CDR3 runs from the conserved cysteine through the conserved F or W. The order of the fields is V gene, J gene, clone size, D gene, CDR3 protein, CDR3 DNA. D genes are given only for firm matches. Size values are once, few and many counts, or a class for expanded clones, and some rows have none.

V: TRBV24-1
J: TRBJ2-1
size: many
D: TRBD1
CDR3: CATSGSPRDRVYNEQFF
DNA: TGTGCCACCAGTGGTTCCCCCCGGGACAGGGTTTACAATGAGCAGTTCTTC

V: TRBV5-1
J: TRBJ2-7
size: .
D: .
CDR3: CASSLFLSAPELDIGPYEQYF
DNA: TGCGCCAGCAGCTTGTTCCTTAGTGCCCCCGAGCTGGACATCGGCCCCTACGAGCAGTACTTC

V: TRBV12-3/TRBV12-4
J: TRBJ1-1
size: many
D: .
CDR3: CASRAVGGYDTEAFF
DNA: TGTGCCAGCAGAGCCGTGGGGGGATACGACACTGAAGCTTTCTTT

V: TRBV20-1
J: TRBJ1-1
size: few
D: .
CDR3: CSARERVTEAFF
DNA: TGCAGTGCTAGAGAAAGGGTCACTGAAGCTTTCTTT

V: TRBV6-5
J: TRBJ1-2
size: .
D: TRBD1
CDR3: CASSYNLDRGLNYGYTF
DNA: TGTGCCAGCAGCTATAATTTGGACAGGGGGCTGAACTATGGCTACACCTTC

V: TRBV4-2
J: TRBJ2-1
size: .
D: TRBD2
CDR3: CASSLRTSGTDNEQFF
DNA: TGTGCCAGCAGCCTCCGGACTAGCGGGACGGATAATGAGCAGTTCTTC

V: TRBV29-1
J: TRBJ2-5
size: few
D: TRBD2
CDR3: CSVGRGTSGRATETQYF
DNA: TGCAGCGTGGGGAGGGGGACTAGCGGGAGGGCCACAGAGACCCAGTACTTC

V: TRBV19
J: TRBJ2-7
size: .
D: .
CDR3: CASSTGTLREF
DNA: TGTGCCAGTAGTACCGGGACATTAAGAGAGTTC

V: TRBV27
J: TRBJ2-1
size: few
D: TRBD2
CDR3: CASSRASGSLYNEQFF
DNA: TGTGCCAGCAGTAGGGCTAGCGGGAGCCTTTACAATGAGCAGTTCTTC

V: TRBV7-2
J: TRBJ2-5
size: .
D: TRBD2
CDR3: CASSLGGGSGKTQYF
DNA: TGTGCCAGCAGCTTAGGCGGGGGGTCAGGAAAGACCCAGTACTTC

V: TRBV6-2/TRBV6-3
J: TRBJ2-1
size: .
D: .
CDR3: CASRPGTNEQFF
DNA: TGTGCCAGCAGGCCAGGGACCAATGAGCAGTTCTTC

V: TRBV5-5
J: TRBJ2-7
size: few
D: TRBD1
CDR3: CASRRDSHEQYF
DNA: TGTGCCAGCAGACGGGACAGCCACGAGCAGTACTTC

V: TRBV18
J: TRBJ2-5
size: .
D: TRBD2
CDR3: CASSPGWLAGEETQYF
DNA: TGTGCCAGCTCACCTGGCTGGCTAGCGGGAGAAGAGACCCAGTACTTC

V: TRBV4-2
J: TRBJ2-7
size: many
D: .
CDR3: CASSQAWGPYGGEQYF
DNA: TGTGCCAGCAGCCAAGCCTGGGGACCCTATGGTGGCGAGCAGTACTTC

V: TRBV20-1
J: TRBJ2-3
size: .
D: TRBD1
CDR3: CSARHRTGGENTDTQYF
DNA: TGCAGTGCTAGACACAGGACAGGGGGTGAGAACACAGATACGCAGTATTTT

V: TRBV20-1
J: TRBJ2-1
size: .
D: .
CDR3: CSARNGQTIYNEQFF
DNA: TGCAGTGCTAGAAACGGACAGACCATTTACAATGAGCAGTTCTTC

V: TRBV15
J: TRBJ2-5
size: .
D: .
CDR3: CATSPSADKETQYF
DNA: TGTGCCACCAGCCCCTCGGCGGACAAAGAGACCCAGTACTTC

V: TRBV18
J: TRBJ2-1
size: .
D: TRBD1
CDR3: CASSPWDRGQSYNEQFF
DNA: TGTGCCAGCTCCCCTTGGGACAGGGGACAGTCCTACAATGAGCAGTTCTTC

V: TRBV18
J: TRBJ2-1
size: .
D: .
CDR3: CASSPNGGPYNEQFF
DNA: TGTGCCAGCTCACCTAACGGGGGCCCTTACAATGAGCAGTTCTTC

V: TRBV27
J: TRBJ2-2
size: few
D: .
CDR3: CASSPVNPRAGELFF
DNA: TGTGCCAGCAGCCCCGTGAACCCTCGGGCCGGGGAGCTGTTTTTT

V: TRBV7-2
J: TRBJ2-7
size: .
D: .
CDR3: CASSLAPGFFYEQYF
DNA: TGTGCCAGCAGCTTAGCACCGGGATTCTTCTACGAGCAGTACTTC

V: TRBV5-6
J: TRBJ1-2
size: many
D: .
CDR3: CASSSEINQHLGNYGYTF
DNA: TGTGCCAGCAGCTCCGAGATTAACCAGCACCTGGGGAACTATGGCTACACCTTC

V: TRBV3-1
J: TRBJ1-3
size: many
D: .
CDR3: CASTTFSGNTIYF
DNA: TGTGCCAGCACTACGTTCTCTGGAAACACCATATATTTT

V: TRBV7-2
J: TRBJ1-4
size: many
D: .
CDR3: CASSRGEGEKLFF
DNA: TGTGCCAGCAGCCGAGGGGAGGGGGAAAAACTGTTTTTT

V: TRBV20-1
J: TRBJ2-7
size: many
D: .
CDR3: CSAIQGGYEQYF
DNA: TGCAGTGCTATTCAGGGAGGCTACGAGCAGTACTTC

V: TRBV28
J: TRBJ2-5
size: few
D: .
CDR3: CASSLISGQETQYF
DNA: TGTGCCAGCAGTTTAATCAGTGGCCAAGAGACCCAGTACTTC

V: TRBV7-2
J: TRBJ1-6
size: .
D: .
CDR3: CASSPEPPGYSPLHF
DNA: TGTGCCAGCAGCCCCGAACCCCCAGGATATTCACCCCTCCACTTT

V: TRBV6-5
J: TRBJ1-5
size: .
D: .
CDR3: CASSYRPPQWSNQPQHF
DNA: TGTGCCAGCAGTTACCGACCCCCGCAGTGGTCCAATCAGCCCCAGCATTTT

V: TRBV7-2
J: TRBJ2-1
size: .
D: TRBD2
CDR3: CASSPSQRGAHNEQFF
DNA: TGTGCCAGCAGCCCGAGTCAGCGGGGGGCACACAATGAGCAGTTCTTC